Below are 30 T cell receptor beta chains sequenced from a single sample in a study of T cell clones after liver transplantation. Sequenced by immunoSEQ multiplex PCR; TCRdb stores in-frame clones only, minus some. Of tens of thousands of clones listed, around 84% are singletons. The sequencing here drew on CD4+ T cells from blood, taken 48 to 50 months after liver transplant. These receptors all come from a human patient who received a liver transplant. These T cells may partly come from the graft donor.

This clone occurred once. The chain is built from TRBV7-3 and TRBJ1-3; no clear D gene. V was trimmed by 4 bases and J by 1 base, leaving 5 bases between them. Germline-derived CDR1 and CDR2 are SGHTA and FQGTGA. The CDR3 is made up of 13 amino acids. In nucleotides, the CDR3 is TGTGCCAGCAGCTCCCCATCTGGAAACACCATATATTTT. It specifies CASSSPSGNTIYF.

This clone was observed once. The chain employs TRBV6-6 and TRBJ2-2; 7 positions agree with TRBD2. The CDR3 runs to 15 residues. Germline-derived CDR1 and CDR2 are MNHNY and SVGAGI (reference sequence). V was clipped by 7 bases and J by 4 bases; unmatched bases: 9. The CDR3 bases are TGTGCCAGCAACTCCCCGGCGGGGGTCACCGGGGAGCTGTTTTTT. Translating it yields CASNSPAGVTGELFF.

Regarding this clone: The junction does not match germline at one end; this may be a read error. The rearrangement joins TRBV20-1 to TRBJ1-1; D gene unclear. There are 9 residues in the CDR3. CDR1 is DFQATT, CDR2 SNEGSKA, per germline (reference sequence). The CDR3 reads CSADKPGHF. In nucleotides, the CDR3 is TGCAGTGCTGATAAGCCGGGCCACTTT.

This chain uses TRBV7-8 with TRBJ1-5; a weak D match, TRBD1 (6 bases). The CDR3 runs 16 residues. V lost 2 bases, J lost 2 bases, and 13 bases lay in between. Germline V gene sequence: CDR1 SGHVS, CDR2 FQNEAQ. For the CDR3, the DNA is TGTGCCAGCAGCTTACAGGGGATGGTAGGCAATCAGCCCCAGCATTTT. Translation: CASSLQGMVGNQPQHF.

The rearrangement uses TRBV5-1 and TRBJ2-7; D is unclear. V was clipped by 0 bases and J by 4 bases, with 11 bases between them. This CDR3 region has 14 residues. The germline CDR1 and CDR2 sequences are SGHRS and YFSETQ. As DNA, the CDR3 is TGCGCCAGCAGCTTGGAAGGGCTCCGATACGAGCAGTACTTC. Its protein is CASSLEGLRYEQYF.

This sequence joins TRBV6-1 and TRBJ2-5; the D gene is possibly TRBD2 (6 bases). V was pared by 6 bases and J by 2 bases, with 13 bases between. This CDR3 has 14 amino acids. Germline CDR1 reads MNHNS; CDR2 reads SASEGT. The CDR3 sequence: CASRFAGTQETQYF. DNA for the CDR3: TGTGCCAGCAGGTTCGCCGGGACTCAAGAGACCCAGTACTTC.

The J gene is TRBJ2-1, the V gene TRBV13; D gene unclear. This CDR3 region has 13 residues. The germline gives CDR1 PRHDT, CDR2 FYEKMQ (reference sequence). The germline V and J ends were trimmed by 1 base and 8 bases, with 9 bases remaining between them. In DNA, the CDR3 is TGTGCCAGCAGCTTAGTGCTGGAATATGAGCAGTTCTTC. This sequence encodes CASSLVLEYEQFF.

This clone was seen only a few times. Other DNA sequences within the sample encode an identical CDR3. The CDR3 region is CASSQDTSKETQYF. DNA for the CDR3: TGCGCCAGCAGCCAAGATACCAGTAAAGAGACCCAGTACTTC. This sequence joins TRBV4-3 and TRBJ2-5; D gene unclear. Looked up from germline, CDR1 is LGHNA and CDR2 is YSLEER. This CDR3 has 14 amino acids. V lost 0 bases to trimming and J lost 3 bases, with 8 bases between them.

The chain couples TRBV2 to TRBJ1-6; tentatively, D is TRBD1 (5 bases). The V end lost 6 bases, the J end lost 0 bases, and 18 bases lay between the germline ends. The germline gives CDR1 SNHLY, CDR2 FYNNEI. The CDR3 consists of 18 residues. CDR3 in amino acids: CASSRTGTETSYNSPLHF. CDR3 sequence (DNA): TGTGCCAGCAGCAGAACCGGGACGGAGACCTCCTATAATTCACCCCTCCACTTT.

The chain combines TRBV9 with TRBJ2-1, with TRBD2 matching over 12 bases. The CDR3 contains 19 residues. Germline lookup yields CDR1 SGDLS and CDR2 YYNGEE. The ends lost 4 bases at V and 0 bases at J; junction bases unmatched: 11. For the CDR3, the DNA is TGTGCCAGCAGCCCCCGGTGGCTAGCGGGGGGGAGCTCCTACAATGAGCAGTTCTTC. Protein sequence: CASSPRWLAGGSSYNEQFF.

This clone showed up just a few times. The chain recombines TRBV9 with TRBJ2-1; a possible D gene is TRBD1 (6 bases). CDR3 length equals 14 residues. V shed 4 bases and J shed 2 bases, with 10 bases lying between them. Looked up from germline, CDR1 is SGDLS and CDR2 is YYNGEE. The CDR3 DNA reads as TGTGCCAGCAGCCCGCGACAGGCCTACAATGAGCAGTTCTTC. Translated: CASSPRQAYNEQFF.

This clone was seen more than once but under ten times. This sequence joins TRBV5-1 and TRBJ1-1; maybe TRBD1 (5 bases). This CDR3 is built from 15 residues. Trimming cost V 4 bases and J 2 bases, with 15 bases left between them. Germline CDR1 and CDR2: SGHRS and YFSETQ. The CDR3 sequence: CASSPRGEVNTEAFF. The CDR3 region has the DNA TGCGCCAGCAGCCCCAGAGGGGAAGTAAACACTGAAGCTTTCTTT. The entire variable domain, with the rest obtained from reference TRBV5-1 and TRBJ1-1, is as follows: KAGVTQTPRYLIKTRGQQVTLSCSPISGHRSVSWYQQTPGQGLQFLFEYFSETQRNKGNFPGRFSGRQFSNSRSEMNVSTLELGDSALYLCASSPRGEVNTEAFFGQGTRLTVV.

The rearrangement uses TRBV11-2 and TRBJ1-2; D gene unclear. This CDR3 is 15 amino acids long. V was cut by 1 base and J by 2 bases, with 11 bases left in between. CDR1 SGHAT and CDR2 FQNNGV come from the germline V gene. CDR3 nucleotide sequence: TGTGCCAGCAGCTTAGTACCGGTGTCAAACTATGGCTACACCTTC. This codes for CASSLVPVSNYGYTF.

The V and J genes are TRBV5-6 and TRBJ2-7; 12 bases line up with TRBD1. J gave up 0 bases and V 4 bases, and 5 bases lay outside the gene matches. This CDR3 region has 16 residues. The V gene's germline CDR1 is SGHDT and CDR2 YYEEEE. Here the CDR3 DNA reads TGTGCCAGCAGCCGGGACAGGGGGCTGATCTCCTACGAGCAGTACTTC. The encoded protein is CASSRDRGLISYEQYF.

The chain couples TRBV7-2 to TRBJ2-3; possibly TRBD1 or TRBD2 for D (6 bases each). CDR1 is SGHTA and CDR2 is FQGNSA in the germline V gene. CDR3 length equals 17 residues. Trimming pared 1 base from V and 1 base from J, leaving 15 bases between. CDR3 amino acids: CASSLVAPGAGTDTQYF. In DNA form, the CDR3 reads TGTGCCAGCAGCTTAGTAGCCCCGGGGGCCGGCACAGATACGCAGTATTTT. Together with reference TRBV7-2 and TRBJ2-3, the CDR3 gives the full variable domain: GAGVSQSPSNKVTEKGKDVELRCDPISGHTALYWYRQSLGQGLEFLIYFQGNSAPDKSGLPSDRFSAERTGGSVSTLTIQRTQQEDSAVYLCASSLVAPGAGTDTQYFGPGTRLTVL.

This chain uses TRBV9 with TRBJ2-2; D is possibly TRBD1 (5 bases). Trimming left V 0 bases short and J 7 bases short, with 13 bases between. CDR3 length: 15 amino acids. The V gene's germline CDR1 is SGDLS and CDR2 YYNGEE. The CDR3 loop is CASSVGREEGGELFF. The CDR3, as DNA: TGTGCCAGCAGCGTAGGCAGGGAAGAAGGCGGGGAGCTGTTTTTT.

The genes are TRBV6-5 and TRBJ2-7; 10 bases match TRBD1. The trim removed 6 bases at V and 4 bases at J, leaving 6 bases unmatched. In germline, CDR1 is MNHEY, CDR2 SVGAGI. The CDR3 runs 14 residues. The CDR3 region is CASRTTGGAYEQYF. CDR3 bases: TGTGCCAGCAGAACGACAGGGGGCGCGTACGAGCAGTACTTC.

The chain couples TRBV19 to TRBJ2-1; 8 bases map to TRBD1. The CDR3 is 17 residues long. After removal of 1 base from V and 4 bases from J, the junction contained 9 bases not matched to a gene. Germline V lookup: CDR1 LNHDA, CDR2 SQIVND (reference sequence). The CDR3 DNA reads TGTGCCAGTAGTATAGCCTCCTCCGGGACAGGTTACAATGAGCAGTTCTTC. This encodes CASSIASSGTGYNEQFF.

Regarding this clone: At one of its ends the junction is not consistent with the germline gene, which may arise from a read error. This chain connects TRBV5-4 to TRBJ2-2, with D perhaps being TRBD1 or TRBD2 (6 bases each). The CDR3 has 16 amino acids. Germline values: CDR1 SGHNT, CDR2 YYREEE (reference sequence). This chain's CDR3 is CASSFQPQGGTGELFF. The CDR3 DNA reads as TGTGCCAGTAGCTTCCAACCACAGGGAGGCACCGGGGAGCTGTTTTTT.

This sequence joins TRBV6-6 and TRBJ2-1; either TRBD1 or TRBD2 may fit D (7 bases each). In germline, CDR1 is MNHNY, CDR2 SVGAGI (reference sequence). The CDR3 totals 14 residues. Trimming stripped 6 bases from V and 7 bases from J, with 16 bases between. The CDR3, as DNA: TGTGCCAGCAGAGGGGCGGGGGACAGTAATGAGCAGTTCTTC. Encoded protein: CASRGAGDSNEQFF.

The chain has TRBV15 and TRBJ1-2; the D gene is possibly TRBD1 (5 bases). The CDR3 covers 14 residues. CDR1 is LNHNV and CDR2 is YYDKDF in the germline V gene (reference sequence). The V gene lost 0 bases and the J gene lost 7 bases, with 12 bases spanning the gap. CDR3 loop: CATSRDGGSSGYTF. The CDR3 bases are TGTGCCACCAGCAGAGATGGGGGAAGTTCTGGCTACACCTTC.

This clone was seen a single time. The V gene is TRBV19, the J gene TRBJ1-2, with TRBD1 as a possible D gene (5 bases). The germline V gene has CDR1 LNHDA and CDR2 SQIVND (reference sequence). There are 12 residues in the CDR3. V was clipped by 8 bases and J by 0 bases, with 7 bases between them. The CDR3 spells CASGGANYGYTF. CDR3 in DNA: TGTGCCAGTGGAGGGGCTAACTATGGCTACACCTTC.

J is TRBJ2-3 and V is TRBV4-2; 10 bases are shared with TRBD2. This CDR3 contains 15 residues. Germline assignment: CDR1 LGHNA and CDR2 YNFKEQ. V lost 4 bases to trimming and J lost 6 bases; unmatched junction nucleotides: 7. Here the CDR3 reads CASSPAGTSVDTQYF. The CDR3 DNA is TGTGCCAGCAGCCCCGCCGGGACTAGCGTGGATACGCAGTATTTT.

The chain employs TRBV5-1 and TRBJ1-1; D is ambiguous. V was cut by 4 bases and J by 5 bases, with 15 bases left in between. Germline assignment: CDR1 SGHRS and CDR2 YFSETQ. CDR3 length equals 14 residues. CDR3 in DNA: TGCGCCAGCAGCCCCCAGGCAACCAGTACTGAAGCTTTCTTT. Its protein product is CASSPQATSTEAFF.

CDR3 sequence reads: CASGGEGVPGELFF. The DNA of the CDR3 is TGTGCCAGCGGTGGGGAGGGAGTTCCCGGGGAGCTGTTTTTT. The rearrangement links TRBV2 to TRBJ2-2; the match to TRBD2 covers 7 bases. The CDR3 consists of 14 residues. Germline CDR1 and CDR2: SNHLY and FYNNEI. With V trimmed by 8 bases and J by 6 bases, 9 bases remained unmatched.

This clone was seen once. The CDR3 reads CASYRQTSGRGTGELFF. CDR3 DNA sequence: TGTGCCAGCTACCGACAGACTAGCGGGAGAGGGACCGGGGAGCTGTTTTTT. The chain recombines TRBV7-2 with TRBJ2-2; TRBD2 agrees at 12 bases. CDR1 SGHTA and CDR2 FQGNSA come from the germline V gene. The CDR3 is made up of 17 amino acids. Germline trimming cut 8 bases from V and 5 bases from J; bases unmatched to any gene: 12.

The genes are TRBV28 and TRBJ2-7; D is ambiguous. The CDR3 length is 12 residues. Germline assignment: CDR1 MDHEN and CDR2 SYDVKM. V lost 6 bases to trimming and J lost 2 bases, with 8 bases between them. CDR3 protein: CASRSGAYEQYF. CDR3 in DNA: TGTGCCAGCAGATCAGGAGCCTACGAGCAGTACTTC.

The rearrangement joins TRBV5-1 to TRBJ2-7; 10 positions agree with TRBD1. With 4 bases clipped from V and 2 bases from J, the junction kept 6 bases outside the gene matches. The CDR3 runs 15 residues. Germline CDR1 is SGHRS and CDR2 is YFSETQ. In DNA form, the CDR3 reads TGCGCCAGCAGCCCGAGGACAGGGGGTACCTACGAGCAGTACTTC. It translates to CASSPRTGGTYEQYF.

The CDR3: CASKKRHRTVINYGYTF. The CDR3 coding sequence is TGTGCCAGCAAGAAACGACATCGGACAGTGATTAACTATGGCTACACCTTC. The chain uses TRBV11-3 and TRBJ1-2, with D perhaps TRBD1 (6 bases). The CDR3 sequence is 17 residues long. The V end was cut by 7 bases, the J end by 1 base, with 22 bases between. Germline V gives CDR1 SGHNT, CDR2 YENEEA.

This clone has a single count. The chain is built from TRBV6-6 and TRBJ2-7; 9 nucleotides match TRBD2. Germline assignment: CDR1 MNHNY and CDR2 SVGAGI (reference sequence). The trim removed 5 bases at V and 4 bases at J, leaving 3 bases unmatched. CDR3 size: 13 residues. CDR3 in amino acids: CASSTGLAYEQYF. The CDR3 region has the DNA TGTGCCAGCAGTACGGGACTAGCTTACGAGCAGTACTTC.